This T cell receptor (beta chain) comes out of a study of cytomegalovirus exposure and HLA in healthy donors. Overall study findings and caveats: According to a later analysis, TCR clusters from the first cohort tended to co-occur in the 110 or so validation repertoires. Cytomegalovirus-associated TCR beta chains were listed, numbering 150 to 200.

Measured with immunoSEQ multiplex PCR; TCRdb has only the in-frame clones, and not every one. The sample carries 220,000 or so clones, around 90% recorded once. V lost 1 base and J lost 1, with 5 bases in between. CDR1 and CDR2 (germline): SGHRS, YFSETQ. This CDR3 has 13 residues. As to this clone: The target antigen is unknown. Other nucleotide sequences from this sample produce the same CDR3.

The chain combines TRBV5-1 with TRBJ1-1; D is unresolved. This clonotype originated in a woman under 30 in good health and CMV-seronegative. The specimen sequenced was PBMCs. CDR3 nucleotides: TGCGCCAGCAGCTTGCCGGGGAACACTGAAGCTTTCTTT. This sequence encodes CASSLPGNTEAFF.